This section outlines one TCR beta chain sequence together with its context. The entry originates in a study of T cells expressing NK-cell markers. CDR3 length: 12 residues. TCRdb reanalyzed the 5' RACE reads, giving one entry per CDR3 protein sequence and no DNA. This listing includes some 440,000 distinct CDR3 sequences. The clonotype was recovered from a woman in her forties or fifties in good health. The J gene is TRBJ2-2, the V gene TRBV12-3 or TRBV12-4; TCRdb selects TRBD1, and the lack of DNA leaves this call unchecked. Sequenced sample: blood T cells: a sorted CD56 or NKG2C T cell subset, CD4+ or CD8+ T cells, or bulk PBMC T cells (not recorded which). CDR3 region: CAGQGLGGELFF.